Listed below are T cell receptor beta chains from one sample, sequenced in a study of T-cell reconstitution after alpha-beta-depleted transplantation in children. In TCRdb, the PCR reads were re-called with MiXCR into one record per CDR3 protein. The data show approximately 190,000 distinct CDR3 sequences, about 6% seen once. Sequences were derived from PBMCs, sampled before TCRalphabeta/CD19-depleted stem cell transplant. These receptors were taken from a girl in the first two years of life with combined immunodeficiency, due to receive a stem cell transplant. Both conserved end residues are part of each CDR3. Each record gives: V gene, clone size, D gene, J gene, CDR3 protein, CDR3 DNA. The D gene is left open where the match is weak. Some rows mark clone size as missing; the rest say once, few, many or name a class of expanded clone.

v_call: TRBV6-6
clone_size: many
d_call: NA
j_call: TRBJ2-2
cdr3_aa: CASSYPGRGELFF
cdr3_nt: TGTGCCAGCAGTTACCCGGGTCGCGGGGAGCTGTTTTTT

v_call: TRBV12-3/TRBV12-4
clone_size: many
d_call: NA
j_call: TRBJ1-1
cdr3_aa: CASSFVPRAEAFF
cdr3_nt: TGTGCCAGCAGTTTTGTTCCCAGGGCTGAAGCTTTCTTT

v_call: TRBV12-3/TRBV12-4
clone_size: many
d_call: NA
j_call: TRBJ2-5
cdr3_aa: CASSLGSLAQYF
cdr3_nt: TGTGCCAGCAGTTTAGGGTCACTCGCACAGTACTTC

v_call: TRBV27
clone_size: many
d_call: NA
j_call: TRBJ2-1
cdr3_aa: CASSSFYNEQFF
cdr3_nt: TGTGCCAGCAGTTCCTTCTACAATGAGCAGTTCTTC

v_call: TRBV14
clone_size: many
d_call: TRBD1
j_call: TRBJ2-7
cdr3_aa: CASSQEAGGAYEQYF
cdr3_nt: TGTGCCAGCAGCCAAGAGGCAGGGGGCGCATACGAGCAGTACTTC

v_call: TRBV9
clone_size: many
d_call: TRBD1
j_call: TRBJ2-5
cdr3_aa: CASSVGNRGQETQYF
cdr3_nt: TGTGCCAGCAGCGTAGGGAACAGGGGGCAAGAGACCCAGTACTTC

v_call: TRBV29-1
clone_size: few
d_call: TRBD1
j_call: TRBJ2-2
cdr3_aa: CSVEGGQGARDGELFF
cdr3_nt: TGCAGCGTTGAAGGGGGACAGGGCGCTCGTGACGGGGAGCTGTTTTTT

v_call: TRBV7-2
clone_size: many
d_call: NA
j_call: TRBJ2-3
cdr3_aa: CASSIGGVDTDTQYF
cdr3_nt: TGTGCCAGCAGCATAGGGGGGGTGGACACAGATACGCAGTATTTT

v_call: TRBV20-1
clone_size: many
d_call: TRBD2
j_call: TRBJ2-2
cdr3_aa: CSARDYYTGELFF
cdr3_nt: TGCAGTGCTCGGGACTACTACACCGGGGAGCTGTTTTTT

v_call: TRBV11-2
clone_size: many
d_call: TRBD2
j_call: TRBJ2-2
cdr3_aa: CASSRLPPGTSRNGELFF
cdr3_nt: TGTGCCAGCAGCCGGCTCCCCCCCGGGACTAGCAGAAACGGGGAGCTGTTTTTT

v_call: TRBV4-2
clone_size: many
d_call: TRBD2
j_call: TRBJ2-7
cdr3_aa: CASSYWEGPYEQYF
cdr3_nt: TGTGCCAGCAGCTACTGGGAGGGGCCCTACGAGCAGTACTTC

v_call: TRBV6-5
clone_size: many
d_call: TRBD1
j_call: TRBJ1-5
cdr3_aa: CASRTTGTGSQPQHF
cdr3_nt: TGTGCCAGCAGAACTACCGGGACAGGAAGTCAGCCCCAGCATTTT

v_call: TRBV7-9
clone_size: many
d_call: NA
j_call: TRBJ2-7
cdr3_aa: CASSPSQGPVYEQYF
cdr3_nt: TGTGCCAGCAGTCCCAGCCAAGGCCCGGTCTACGAGCAGTACTTC

v_call: TRBV28
clone_size: many
d_call: NA
j_call: TRBJ2-7
cdr3_aa: CASSLEDRSYEQYF
cdr3_nt: TGTGCCAGCAGTTTAGAAGATAGGTCCTACGAGCAGTACTTC

v_call: TRBV28
clone_size: many
d_call: NA
j_call: TRBJ1-6
cdr3_aa: CASSLEVRGKSHSPLHF
cdr3_nt: TGTGCCAGCAGTTTGGAGGTACGGGGGAAATCGCATTCACCCCTCCACTTT

v_call: TRBV11-1
clone_size: many
d_call: NA
j_call: TRBJ2-1
cdr3_aa: CASSQGWEIVHEQFF
cdr3_nt: TGTGCCAGCAGCCAGGGGTGGGAGATCGTGCATGAGCAGTTCTTC

v_call: TRBV29-1
clone_size: many
d_call: TRBD2
j_call: TRBJ2-7
cdr3_aa: CSVEETSGYNYEQYF
cdr3_nt: TGCAGCGTTGAGGAGACTAGCGGGTATAACTACGAGCAGTACTTC

v_call: TRBV12-3/TRBV12-4
clone_size: many
d_call: TRBD2
j_call: TRBJ2-5
cdr3_aa: CASSALAGGETQYF
cdr3_nt: TGTGCCAGCAGCGCACTAGCGGGAGGAGAGACCCAGTACTTC

v_call: TRBV11-2
clone_size: many
d_call: NA
j_call: TRBJ2-3
cdr3_aa: CASSLSAGDTQYF
cdr3_nt: TGTGCCAGCAGCTTATCAGCTGGGGATACGCAGTATTTT

v_call: TRBV6-6
clone_size: NA
d_call: NA
j_call: TRBJ2-7
cdr3_aa: CASEGYNGYEQYF
cdr3_nt: TGTGCCAGCGAGGGGTACAATGGGTACGAGCAGTACTTC

v_call: TRBV6-1
clone_size: many
d_call: NA
j_call: TRBJ2-5
cdr3_aa: CASSPKPGDRFQETQYF
cdr3_nt: TGTGCCAGCAGCCCGAAACCGGGTGACAGGTTCCAAGAGACCCAGTACTTC

v_call: TRBV9
clone_size: NA
d_call: NA
j_call: TRBJ1-4
cdr3_aa: CDSSVEGGSQNEKLFF
cdr3_nt: TGTGACAGCAGCGTAGAAGGCGGCAGTCAAAATGAAAAACTGTTTTTT

v_call: TRBV12-3/TRBV12-4
clone_size: many
d_call: TRBD1
j_call: TRBJ2-7
cdr3_aa: CASSLWDRTYEQYF
cdr3_nt: TGTGCCAGCAGTTTATGGGACAGGACCTACGAGCAGTACTTC

v_call: TRBV24-1
clone_size: NA
d_call: TRBD2
j_call: TRBJ2-1
cdr3_aa: CATSDLSGGAYNEQFF
cdr3_nt: TGTGCCACCAGTGATTTAAGCGGGGGGGCCTACAATGAGCAGTTCTTC

v_call: TRBV20-1
clone_size: many
d_call: TRBD1
j_call: TRBJ2-3
cdr3_aa: CSAWDSRADTQYF
cdr3_nt: TGCAGTGCGTGGGACAGTAGGGCAGATACGCAGTATTTT

v_call: TRBV19
clone_size: many
d_call: NA
j_call: TRBJ2-1
cdr3_aa: CASSIGDVINEQFF
cdr3_nt: TGTGCCAGTAGTATAGGGGACGTCATCAATGAGCAGTTCTTC

v_call: TRBV20-1
clone_size: many
d_call: TRBD2
j_call: TRBJ2-7
cdr3_aa: CSAPLAESSYEQYF
cdr3_nt: TGCAGTGCGCCGCTAGCGGAGAGCTCCTACGAGCAGTACTTC

v_call: TRBV12-3/TRBV12-4
clone_size: many
d_call: NA
j_call: TRBJ2-3
cdr3_aa: CASSLSSSPRLPTDTQYF
cdr3_nt: TGTGCCAGCAGTTTATCCTCGTCCCCCCGCCTCCCCACAGATACGCAGTATTTT

v_call: TRBV6-2/TRBV6-3
clone_size: many
d_call: TRBD2
j_call: TRBJ2-1
cdr3_aa: CASSRGGTRVYNEQFF
cdr3_nt: TGTGCCAGCAGTCGAGGAGGGACTAGAGTGTACAATGAGCAGTTCTTC

v_call: TRBV19
clone_size: NA
d_call: NA
j_call: TRBJ2-2
cdr3_aa: CASSANQWNTGELFF
cdr3_nt: TGTGCCAGTAGCGCCAACCAGTGGAACACCGGGGAGCTGTTTTTT

v_call: TRBV4-3
clone_size: many
d_call: NA
j_call: TRBJ2-7
cdr3_aa: CASSQGWGSGYEQYF
cdr3_nt: TGCGCCAGCAGCCAAGGGTGGGGGTCGGGCTACGAGCAGTACTTC

v_call: TRBV29-1
clone_size: NA
d_call: NA
j_call: TRBJ2-1
cdr3_aa: CSVEDPSAPHNEQFF
cdr3_nt: TGCAGCGTTGAAGATCCTAGCGCCCCTCACAATGAGCAGTTCTTC

v_call: TRBV7-3
clone_size: many
d_call: NA
j_call: TRBJ1-4
cdr3_aa: CASSNGQLRGGSEKLFF
cdr3_nt: TGTGCCAGCAGCAACGGCCAGCTCAGGGGAGGGTCGGAAAAACTGTTTTTT

v_call: TRBV29-1
clone_size: many
d_call: NA
j_call: TRBJ1-1
cdr3_aa: CSVGEGWGTEAFF
cdr3_nt: TGCAGCGTTGGCGAAGGGTGGGGCACTGAAGCTTTCTTT

v_call: TRBV20-1
clone_size: NA
d_call: NA
j_call: TRBJ2-7
cdr3_aa: CSASSSYYYEQYF
cdr3_nt: TGCAGTGCTAGTTCCAGCTATTACTACGAGCAGTACTTC